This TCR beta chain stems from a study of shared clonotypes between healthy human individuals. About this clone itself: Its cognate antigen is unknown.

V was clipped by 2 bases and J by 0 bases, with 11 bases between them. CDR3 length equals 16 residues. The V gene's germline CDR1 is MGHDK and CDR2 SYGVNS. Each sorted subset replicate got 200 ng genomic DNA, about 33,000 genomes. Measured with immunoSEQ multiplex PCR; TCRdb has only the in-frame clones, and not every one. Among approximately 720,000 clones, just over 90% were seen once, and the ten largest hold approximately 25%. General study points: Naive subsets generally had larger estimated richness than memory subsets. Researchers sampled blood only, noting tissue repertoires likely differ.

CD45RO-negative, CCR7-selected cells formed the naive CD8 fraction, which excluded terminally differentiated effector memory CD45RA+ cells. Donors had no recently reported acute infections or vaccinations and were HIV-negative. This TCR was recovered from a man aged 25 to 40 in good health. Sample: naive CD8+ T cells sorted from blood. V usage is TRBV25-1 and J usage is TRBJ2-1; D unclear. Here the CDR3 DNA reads TGTGCCAGCAGTGAAGAGGTATCTAGCTCCTACAATGAGCAGTTCTTC. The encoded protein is CASSEEVSSSYNEQFF.